The T cell receptor (beta chain) under discussion was sequenced for a study of CD8 T cells in Susac syndrome. Reverse transcription used about 0.45 to 1 ug RNA and random hexamers. TCRdb analysed the immunoSEQ multiplex PCR reads with MiXCR anew, one entry per CDR3 protein. This table has some 80,000 distinct CDR3 sequences, roughly 94% appearing once. The CDR3 sequence is 12 residues long. The V gene end was trimmed by 6 bases and the J gene end by 5 bases; junction bases not matched to a gene: 3. Germline CDR1 reads DFQATT; CDR2 reads SNEGSKA (reference sequence). This clonotype was counted once. The origin of this receptor is a human donor in good health. V and J are TRBV20-1 and TRBJ2-2; 7 positions match TRBD1. The source material was CD8+ T cells from PBMCs. The CDR3 loop is CSAQGVTGELFF. The CDR3 nucleotides read TGCAGTGCCCAGGGGGTTACCGGGGAGCTGTTTTTT.